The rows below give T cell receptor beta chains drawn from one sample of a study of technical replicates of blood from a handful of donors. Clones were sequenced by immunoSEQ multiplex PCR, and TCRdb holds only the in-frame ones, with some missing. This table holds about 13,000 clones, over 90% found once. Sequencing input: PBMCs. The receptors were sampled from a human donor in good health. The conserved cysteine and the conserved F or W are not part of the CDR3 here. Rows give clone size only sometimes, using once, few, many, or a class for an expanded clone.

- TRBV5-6 ASSYTSGSRTDTQY
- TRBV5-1 ASSLGLAESGELF
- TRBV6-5 ASTPGLAGVEQY
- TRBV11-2 ASRQGQGNSYEQY
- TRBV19 ASSIGGEWEKLF
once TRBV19 ASSNFGTGGGYGYT
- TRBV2 ATKLGGNTGELF
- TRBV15 ATSLIVADTGELF
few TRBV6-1 ASSEGGGTNEKLF
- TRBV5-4 ASSLSRTDPGNIQY
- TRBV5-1 ASSGQGFNEQF
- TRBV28 ASSSLGTGGILSNQPQH
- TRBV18 ASSPPGGLYSGNTIY
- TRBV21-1 ASSKSGGGWQF
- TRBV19 ASTPSGTDSYEQY
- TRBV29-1 SVRVGTSNAEQY
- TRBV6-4 ASSEAGDTGELF
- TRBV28 ASSRTGSNYGYT
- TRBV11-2 ASSFGQAQSYNEQF
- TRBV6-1 ASSEGDGGPNTEAF
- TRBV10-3 AISSSGALGGTEAF
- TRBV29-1 SVGLAGVAYNEQF
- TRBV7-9 ASSLSGRASNEQF
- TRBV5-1 ASRVGLGSSYEQY
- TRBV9 ASSVAPWTGESNEQF
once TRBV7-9 ASSSDRVYEQF
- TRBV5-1 ASSLGQALSSYEQY
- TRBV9 ASTPGLAGSDTQY
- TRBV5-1 ASSPGGPANYGYT
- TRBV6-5 ASSRDWGGSETQY
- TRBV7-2 ASSLRLAGRETQY
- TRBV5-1 ASSLLASGPNTGELF
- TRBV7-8 ASSSRGQGMGTDTQY
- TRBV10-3 AISELGNPNYGYT
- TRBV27 ASSYRGPSYEQY
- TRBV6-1 AVTDRGQETQY
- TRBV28 ASSLLYARGKQTYEQY
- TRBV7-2 ASSLRQFTDTQY
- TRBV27 ASSRMTVSWGLYGYT
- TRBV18 ASSLGALYEQY
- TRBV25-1 ASSEYTQQETQY
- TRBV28 ASSLAAVAGSGIQY
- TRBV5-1 ASSRGGDSNQPQH
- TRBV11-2 ASSPVGGMNTEAF
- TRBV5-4 ASSLQLAGEGGELF
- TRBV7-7 ASSLGTSGSYEQY
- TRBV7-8 ASRLAGAYEQY
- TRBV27 ASTSSPYNEQF
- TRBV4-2 ASSQAIGTSTGELF
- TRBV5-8 ASSLGRGLMNTEAF
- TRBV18 ASSPGTSDEQY
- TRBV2 ASSERTVGGELF
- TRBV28 ASSLLLSPRGGMNTEAF
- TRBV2 ASSRRTGGQF
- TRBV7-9 ASSLRQGQNTGELF
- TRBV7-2 ASSFRGSPEAF
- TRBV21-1 ASSKAEAGGTYEQY
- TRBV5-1 ASSPQGSYEQY
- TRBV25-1 ASSEISDRYNEQF